Presented here are 14 T cell receptor beta chains from one specimen sequenced in a study of cytomegalovirus exposure and HLA in healthy donors. The PCR was carried out with 60 Vbeta primers and 13 Jbeta primers. TCRdb's copy holds only in-frame clones and misses some; the assay was immunoSEQ multiplex PCR. The table records around 60,000 clones, around 80% of them present only once. Sequenced sample: PBMCs. The receptors here all came from a man aged 50-59 years in good health and CMV-seropositive.

On this clone itself: At one boundary the junction diverges from the germline segment, which might be a read error. In DNA, the CDR3 is TGTGCCAGCAGTCACTCACCGGGACAGGGCCTCGGCGAGCAGTCCTTC. Translation: CASSHSPGQGLGEQSF. V usage is TRBV6-6 and J usage is TRBJ2-7; 9 nucleotides line up with TRBD1. The CDR3 runs 16 residues. Germline V gives CDR1 MNHNY, CDR2 SVGAGI (reference sequence).

CDR3 region: CASSLVTGAAGELFF. The CDR3 DNA reads TGCGCCAGCAGCCTGGTAACAGGGGCAGCCGGGGAGCTGTTTTTT. The chain employs TRBV5-1 and TRBJ2-2; 7 nucleotides align to TRBD1. CDR1 SGHRS and CDR2 YFSETQ come from the germline V gene. After removal of 4 bases from V and 6 bases from J, the junction contained 9 bases not matched to a gene. The CDR3 has 15 amino acids.

This chain links TRBV27 with TRBJ2-1; the match to TRBD2 covers 10 bases. The CDR3 is made up of 13 amino acids. With 6 bases clipped from V and 8 bases from J, the junction kept 4 bases outside the gene matches. CDR1 MNHEY and CDR2 SMNVEV come from the germline V gene (reference sequence). CDR3 DNA sequence: TGTGCCAGCAGGCCTAGCGGGAGTGATGAGCAGTTCTTC. It translates to CASRPSGSDEQFF.

This chain joins TRBV5-1 and TRBJ1-4, with D tentatively TRBD1 (5 bases). CDR3 size: 17 residues. CDR1 is SGHRS and CDR2 is YFSETQ in the germline V gene. V shed 2 bases and J shed 6 bases, with 20 bases lying between them. The CDR3 bases are TGCGCCAGCAGCTTTACGGGGGTCCCACGGGAGGATGAAAAACTGTTTTTT. Translation gives CASSFTGVPREDEKLFF.

This clone was observed a handful of times. V is TRBV7-2 and J is TRBJ1-2; D may be TRBD1 (6 bases). V was clipped by 5 bases and J by 3 bases, with 10 bases between them. In germline, CDR1 is SGHTA, CDR2 FQGNSA. The CDR3 runs to 13 residues. In DNA form, the CDR3 reads TGTGCCAGCAGCCAAGACAGGTACTATGGCTACACCTTC. This sequence encodes CASSQDRYYGYTF.

The J gene is TRBJ1-3, the V gene TRBV30; a possible D gene is TRBD1 (6 bases). The CDR3 contains 15 residues. Germline V gives CDR1 GTSNPN, CDR2 SVGIG (reference sequence). V lost 2 bases, J lost 4 bases, and 15 bases lay in between. The CDR3 DNA reads as TGTGCCTGGAGTCCGGGTGGGACAACCGGAAACACCATATATTTT. Protein: CAWSPGGTTGNTIYF.

The rearrangement joins TRBV6-5 to TRBJ2-1, with TRBD1 matching over 10 bases. V dropped 6 bases and J dropped 5; count of bases not matched to a gene: 7. Germline CDR1 MNHEY, CDR2 SVGAGI. The CDR3 is 15 residues long. CDR3 DNA sequence: TGTGCCAGCAGGCAAGACAGGGGGCAGGACAATGAGCAGTTCTTC. Translation: CASRQDRGQDNEQFF.

This chain joins TRBV30 and TRBJ1-6, with D perhaps TRBD1 (5 bases). The CDR3 spans 17 residues. V lost 0 bases and J 4 bases, leaving 16 bases between the germline ends. Germline-derived CDR1 and CDR2 are GTSNPN and SVGIG (reference sequence). CDR3 DNA sequence: TGTGCCTGGAGTGTAAAGCAGGGTACGCTTTATAATTCACCCCTCCACTTT. The encoded protein is CAWSVKQGTLYNSPLHF.

This chain joins TRBV6-6 and TRBJ1-1, with a tentative D call TRBD1 (6 bases). Germline lookup yields CDR1 MNHNY and CDR2 SVGAGI (reference sequence). The CDR3 is 14 amino acids. Trimming shortened V by 0 bases and J by 2 bases, and 7 bases separated the two germline ends. CDR3 nucleotide sequence: TGTGCCAGCAGTTACTCGGACAGAAACACTGAAGCTTTCTTT. Protein sequence: CASSYSDRNTEAFF.

The V gene is TRBV29-1, the J gene TRBJ1-2; no reliable D call. The CDR3 length is 13 residues. Looked up from germline, CDR1 is SQVTM and CDR2 is ANQGSEA. V was cut by 4 bases and J by 3 bases, with 12 bases left in between. The CDR3 sequence: CSVVGDWDYGYTF. DNA for the CDR3: TGCAGCGTTGTCGGGGATTGGGACTATGGCTACACCTTC.

V and J are TRBV27 and TRBJ2-7, with 11 bases fitting TRBD1. V trimming: 4 bases; J trimming: 11 bases; junction bases outside the gene matches: 7. CDR1 and CDR2 from the germline V gene are MNHEY and SMNVEV (reference sequence). This CDR3 is built from 13 residues. The CDR3, as DNA: TGTGCCAGCAGTTCGGACAGGGGGCTTATAGAGTACTTC. Translation: CASSSDRGLIEYF.

This clone was found a few times. The CDR3 here is CASSLAQVYNEQFF. Written as DNA, the CDR3 is TGTGCCAGCAGCTTGGCTCAGGTTTACAATGAGCAGTTCTTC. The chain joins TRBV5-5 to TRBJ2-1, with D unclear. This CDR3 has 14 residues. Germline CDR1 SGHKS, CDR2 YYEKEE (reference sequence). V was clipped by 0 bases and J by 4 bases, with 8 bases between them.

Worth noting for this clone: A read error may account for a junction end that differs from germline. This chain connects TRBV7-9 to TRBJ2-1; D remains unclear. Germline values: CDR1 SEHNR, CDR2 FQNEAQ (reference sequence). This CDR3 is 16 amino acids long. CDR3 region: CSSDPSLVLSYNEQFF. CDR3 nucleotide sequence: TGTTCCAGCGATCCCTCCTTAGTGTTGTCCTACAATGAGCAGTTCTTC. The full variable domain, its missing parts supplied by reference TRBV7-9 and TRBJ2-1, is DTGVSQNPRHKITKRGQNVTFRCDPISEHNRLYWYRQTLGQGPEFLTYFQNEAQLEKSRLLSDRFSAERPKGSFSTLEIQRTEQGDSAMYLCSSDPSLVLSYNEQFFGPGTRLTVL.

The rearrangement uses TRBV7-2 and TRBJ1-4; D is ambiguous. V lost 0 bases to trimming and J lost 8 bases, with 7 bases between them. The V gene's germline CDR1 is SGHTA and CDR2 FQGNSA. The length of the CDR3 is 13 residues. CDR3 sequence reads: CASSLALSEKLFF. The CDR3 DNA reads as TGTGCCAGCAGCTTAGCGTTGTCGGAAAAACTGTTTTTT.